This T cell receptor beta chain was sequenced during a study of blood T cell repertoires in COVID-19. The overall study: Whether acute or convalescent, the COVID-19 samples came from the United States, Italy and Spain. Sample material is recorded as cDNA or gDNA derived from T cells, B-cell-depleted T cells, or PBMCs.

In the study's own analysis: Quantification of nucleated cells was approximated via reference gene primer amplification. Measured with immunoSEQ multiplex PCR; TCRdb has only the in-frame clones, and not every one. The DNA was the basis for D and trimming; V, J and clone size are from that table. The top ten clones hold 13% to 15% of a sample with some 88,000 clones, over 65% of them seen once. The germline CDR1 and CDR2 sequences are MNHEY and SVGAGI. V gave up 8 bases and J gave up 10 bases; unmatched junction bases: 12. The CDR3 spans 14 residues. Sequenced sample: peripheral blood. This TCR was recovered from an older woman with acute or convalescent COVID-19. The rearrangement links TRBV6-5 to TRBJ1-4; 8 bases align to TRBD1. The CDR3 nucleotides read TGTGCCAGCCCAACCGGTGGGACAGGTCTAAAACTGTTTTTT. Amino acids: CASPTGGTGLKLFF.